The 32 T cell receptor beta chains below all came from one sample that was sequenced in a study of Ad26.COV2.S vaccination and SARS-CoV-2 variants. Profiled with immunoSEQ multiplex PCR; TCRdb holds only in-frame clones, not every one. The sample holds about 350,000 clones; less than 90% are singletons and the top ten take about 10%. As to treatment: 19 received Ad26.COV2.S at low or high dose, single or two shots; roughly 5 received placebo; per-sample allocation not given. Sampling was performed 63 days after the first vaccine or placebo injection. The material was peripheral blood, obtained in a trial of Ad26.COV2.S vaccine versus placebo. The receptors were gathered from a person aged 18-65 years who received the Ad26.COV2.S COVID-19 vaccine or a placebo.

This clone appeared a few times. The V and J genes are TRBV7-3 and TRBJ2-7; TRBD2 matches at 9 bases. V gave up 2 bases and J gave up 2 bases; unmatched junction bases: 1. CDR3 length: 14 amino acids. Germline V gene lookup returns CDR1 SGHTA and CDR2 FQGTGA. The CDR3: CASSLLAGPYEQYF. The CDR3 coding sequence is TGTGCCAGCAGCTTACTAGCGGGACCCTACGAGCAGTACTTC.

V gene TRBV27 combines with J gene TRBJ1-5, with 8 bases matching TRBD1. The CDR3 loop spans 15 amino acids. Germline assignment: CDR1 MNHEY and CDR2 SMNVEV (reference sequence). V shed 6 bases, J shed 4 bases, and the junction held 8 bases outside the gene matches. CDR3 sequence: CASRTTGGGNQPQHF. CDR3 DNA sequence: TGTGCCAGCAGAACTACAGGGGGAGGGAATCAGCCCCAGCATTTT.

The chain uses TRBV6-2 or TRBV6-3 and TRBJ2-5, with 8 bases identical to TRBD2. Germline V gene data show CDR1 as MNHEY and CDR2 as SVGEGT. After removal of 2 bases from V and 4 bases from J, the junction contained 9 bases not matched to a gene. The CDR3 runs 16 residues. The DNA for the CDR3 is TGTGCCAGCAGTTACGGGCAGCTAGCGGGCGGAGAGACCCAGTACTTC. Residues: CASSYGQLAGGETQYF.

The chain joins TRBV10-3 to TRBJ2-1, with 7 bases fitting TRBD2. There are 13 residues in the CDR3. V was clipped by 0 bases and J by 8 bases; unmatched bases: 1. CDR1 is ENHRY and CDR2 is SYGVKD in the germline V gene. DNA of the CDR3: TGTGCCATCAGTGAGTCGGGAGGGGATGAGCAGTTCTTC. Translation: CAISESGGDEQFF.

The chain has TRBV3-1 (or the pseudogene TRBV3-2) and TRBJ2-7; no reliable D call. Per germline, CDR1 LGHDT and CDR2 YNNKEL (reference sequence). The CDR3 has 15 amino acids. V was clipped by 4 bases and J by 4 bases, with 17 bases between them. The CDR3 DNA follows: TGTGCCAGCAGCCTAGGCCCAGAGCAAGGGTACGAGCAGTACTTC. Amino acids: CASSLGPEQGYEQYF.

The V and J genes are TRBV30 and TRBJ2-1, with TRBD2 as a possible D gene (6 bases). Germline CDR1 and CDR2: GTSNPN and SVGIG (reference sequence). The CDR3 covers 13 residues. The V end was cut by 5 bases, the J end by 9 bases, with 17 bases between. The CDR3 nucleotides read TGTGCCTGGGCCCGGGACTTCGAAGGTGAGCAGTTCTTC. Protein sequence: CAWARDFEGEQFF.

The CDR3 is CASSLVQGGNQPQHF. In DNA form, the CDR3 reads TGTGCCAGCAGCTTAGTACAGGGTGGCAATCAGCCCCAGCATTTT. The rearrangement links TRBV7-2 to TRBJ1-5; D is perhaps TRBD1 (6 bases). This CDR3 is built from 15 residues. CDR1 and CDR2 (germline): SGHTA, FQGNSA. Trimming stripped 1 base from V and 2 bases from J, with 9 bases between.

The chain is built from TRBV11-2 and TRBJ2-7, with D unclear. The CDR3 covers 14 residues. The V end was cut by 8 bases, the J end by 3 bases, with 17 bases between. Germline V gene sequence: CDR1 SGHAT, CDR2 FQNNGV. The CDR3 reads CASRTAVGFYEQYF. CDR3 coding DNA: TGTGCCAGCCGAACAGCTGTAGGGTTCTACGAGCAGTACTTC.

V usage is TRBV6-5 and J usage is TRBJ1-2; no definite D call. The CDR3 is 14 amino acids. The germline V gene encodes CDR1 MNHEY and CDR2 SVGAGI. Trimming took off 0 bases at V and 6 bases at J, with 11 bases between the two ends. Written as DNA, the CDR3 is TGTGCCAGCAGTTACTCGGGGAGCGGTGATGGCTACACCTTC. This sequence encodes CASSYSGSGDGYTF.

The chain recombines TRBV7-2 with TRBJ2-1, with 7 bases that match TRBD2. J gave up 9 bases and V 6 bases, and 5 bases lay outside the gene matches. The CDR3 runs to 12 residues. Per the germline V gene, CDR1 is SGHTA and CDR2 is FQGNSA. The CDR3 DNA reads TGTGCCAGCAGAGCGGGACCTTTTGAGCAGTTCTTC. It is translated as CASRAGPFEQFF.

The CDR3 loop reads CASSRNYEQYF. The CDR3 DNA reads as TGTGCCAGCAGCCGAAACTACGAGCAGTACTTC. The gene calls are TRBV11-2 and TRBJ2-7; D is unresolved. Germline CDR1 and CDR2: SGHAT and FQNNGV. With 5 bases removed from V and 3 bases from J, the gap between germline ends came to 5 bases. This CDR3 is 11 amino acids long.

The chain links TRBV4-2 to TRBJ2-7, with D unclear. This CDR3 comprises 12 residues. Trimming removed 5 bases at V and 3 bases at J, with 8 bases between. Per the germline V gene, CDR1 is LGHNA and CDR2 is YNFKEQ. The CDR3: CASSSYNYEQYF. The CDR3 bases are TGTGCCAGCAGCTCTTACAACTACGAGCAGTACTTC.

The chain carries TRBV19 and TRBJ2-7, with a weak D call TRBD2 (7 bases). The CDR3 spans 14 residues. The germline V and J ends were trimmed by 6 bases and 4 bases, with 16 bases remaining between them. Germline CDR1 reads LNHDA; CDR2 reads SQIVND (reference sequence). The CDR3 loop is CASSKGGFDYEQYF. The CDR3 DNA follows: TGTGCCAGTAGCAAGGGGGGGTTCGATTACGAGCAGTACTTC.

The chain has TRBV19 and TRBJ1-4; unclear D gene. V dropped 3 bases and J dropped 3 bases, with 8 bases sitting between them. This CDR3 has 14 amino acids. CDR1 LNHDA and CDR2 SQIVND come from the germline V gene (reference sequence). CDR3 bases: TGTGCCAGTAGTATCTCCCCGGCTAATGAAAAACTGTTTTTT. Protein: CASSISPANEKLFF.

V usage is TRBV24-1 and J usage is TRBJ1-5; tentative D call: TRBD1 (6 bases). CDR3 length equals 15 residues. Trimming left V 5 bases short and J 4 bases short, with 14 bases between. In germline, CDR1 is KGHDR, CDR2 SFDVKD. CDR3 coding DNA: TGTGCCACCAGTGCGACCGGGGGCCCAAATCAGCCCCAGCATTTT. Translating it yields CATSATGGPNQPQHF.

The CDR3 sequence: CASSPGEWNTEAFF. DNA of the CDR3: TGTGCCAGCTCACCGGGCGAATGGAACACTGAAGCTTTCTTT. The genes are TRBV18 and TRBJ1-1; D not certain. The ends were cut back, 3 bases at V and 1 base at J, with 9 bases in the middle. CDR3 size: 14 residues. The germline V gene encodes CDR1 KGHSH and CDR2 LQKENI. The full variable domain, its missing parts supplied by reference TRBV18 and TRBJ1-1, is NAGVMQNPRHLVRRRGQEARLRCSPMKGHSHVYWYRQLPEEGLKFMVYLQKENIIDESGMPKERFSAEFPKEGPSILRIQQVVRGDSAAYFCASSPGEWNTEAFFGQGTRLTVV.

The chain has TRBV10-1 and TRBJ1-2; no clear D gene. Germline-derived CDR1 and CDR2 are WNHNN and SYGVQD (reference sequence). Trimming removed 7 bases at V and 3 bases at J, with 18 bases between. This CDR3 contains 15 residues. CDR3: CASKFHGPGDYGYTF. The CDR3 nucleotides read TGCGCCAGCAAGTTCCACGGACCCGGGGACTATGGCTACACCTTC.

This clone was counted a few times. This chain uses TRBV29-1 with TRBJ1-4; D not resolved. Deletions cut 7 bases from V and 3 bases from J, with 15 bases between. From germline, CDR1 is SQVTM and CDR2 ANQGSEA. The length of the CDR3 is 14 residues. Here the CDR3 reads CSAATWMANEKLFF. In nucleotides, the CDR3 is TGCAGCGCCGCGACCTGGATGGCTAATGAAAAACTGTTTTTT.

The sample holds one count of this clone. The CDR3 bases are TGCGCCAGCAGCCAAGAACTGGGGTCCTATAATTCACCCCTCCACTTT. Its translation: CASSQELGSYNSPLHF. This chain links TRBV4-1 with TRBJ1-6, with D unresolved. This CDR3 has 16 residues. Germline V gives CDR1 MGHRA, CDR2 YSYEKL. Deletions cut 0 bases from V and 1 base from J, with 7 bases between.

The chain combines TRBV7-8 with TRBJ2-7; 10 bases fit TRBD1. The CDR3 consists of 18 residues. V dropped 5 bases and J dropped 3; count of bases not matched to a gene: 16. The V gene's germline CDR1 is SGHVS and CDR2 FQNEAQ. CDR3 nucleotide sequence: TGTGCCAGCAGCCACCGTTATGGTTTGGGACAGGGGTTCTACGAGCAGTACTTC. Protein product: CASSHRYGLGQGFYEQYF.

This rearrangement joins TRBV19 to TRBJ2-7, with 12 bases matching TRBD1. CDR1 and CDR2 from the germline V gene are LNHDA and SQIVND (reference sequence). J lost 6 bases, V lost 8 bases, and 11 bases had no gene match. The CDR3 has 15 residues. This chain's CDR3 is CASSSGTGGRGEQYF. DNA of the CDR3: TGTGCCAGTTCCTCCGGGACAGGGGGCCGAGGCGAGCAGTACTTC.

This CDR3 reads CASSQYRAEAFF. The CDR3, as DNA: TGTGCCAGCTCGCAGTACAGGGCTGAAGCTTTCTTT. The chain uses TRBV18 and TRBJ1-1; tentatively, D is TRBD1 (6 bases). Trimming cost V 6 bases and J 6 bases, with 11 bases left between them. Germline V gives CDR1 KGHSH, CDR2 LQKENI. The CDR3 has 12 amino acids.

As to this clone: This sample also contains other DNA sequences that code for the same CDR3. The chain links TRBV14 to TRBJ1-2; tentative D call: TRBD1 (6 bases). This CDR3 is built from 13 residues. V was cut by 0 bases and J by 4 bases, with 6 bases left in between. Germline CDR1 is SGHDN and CDR2 is FVKESK. CDR3 sequence (DNA): TGTGCCAGCAGCCAAGACAGGGGCTATGGCTACACCTTC. It yields the protein CASSQDRGYGYTF.

The chain combines TRBV19 with TRBJ1-2; 8 bases are a match to TRBD1. The CDR3 consists of 14 residues. The V segment lost 5 bases and the J segment 8 bases; nucleotides outside the gene matches: 10. Germline assignment: CDR1 LNHDA and CDR2 SQIVND (reference sequence). In DNA, the CDR3 is TGTGCCAGTAGTGAAGGACAGGGAATCGGCGGCTACACCTTC. This gives the protein CASSEGQGIGGYTF.

The gene calls are TRBV14 and TRBJ1-1, with D possibly matching TRBD1 (5 bases). The ends were cut back, 2 bases at V and 4 bases at J, with 14 bases in the middle. The CDR3 runs 15 residues. Per germline, CDR1 SGHDN and CDR2 FVKESK. The CDR3 nucleotides are TGTGCCAGCAGCCAATTGGGGGGGACGGGCACTGAAGCTTTCTTT. It encodes CASSQLGGTGTEAFF.

This chain joins TRBV29-1 and TRBJ1-1; D uncertain. Trimming pared 6 bases from V and 1 base from J, leaving 12 bases between. Germline values: CDR1 SQVTM, CDR2 ANQGSEA. The CDR3 runs 13 residues. CDR3 in DNA: TGCAGCGTGGCGCGGGCAGGGAACACTGAAGCTTTCTTT. Translated: CSVARAGNTEAFF.

This chain links TRBV4-3 with TRBJ1-2; D is perhaps TRBD1 (5 bases). Germline V lookup: CDR1 LGHNA, CDR2 YSLEER. V was pared by 0 bases and J by 4 bases, with 15 bases between. The CDR3 is 16 residues long. CDR3: CASSQDRFGGGYGYTF. CDR3 coding DNA: TGCGCCAGCAGCCAAGATCGGTTTGGGGGGGGCTATGGCTACACCTTC.

The chain links TRBV28 to TRBJ2-1, with D maybe TRBD2 (6 bases). With 2 bases removed from V and 4 bases from J, the gap between germline ends came to 15 bases. Germline V gives CDR1 MDHEN, CDR2 SYDVKM. This CDR3 has 16 amino acids. The CDR3 reads CASSLDWGGGYNEQFF. CDR3 DNA: TGTGCCAGCAGTTTAGATTGGGGTGGGGGGTACAATGAGCAGTTCTTC.

This chain joins TRBV28 and TRBJ2-2; D not certain. Trimming removed 7 bases at V and 4 bases at J, with 22 bases between. The CDR3 consists of 17 residues. The germline V gene has CDR1 MDHEN and CDR2 SYDVKM. CDR3 bases: TGTGCCAGCAAACTGACTCGAGCTCTTCATTCCACCGGGGAGCTGTTTTTT. This gives the protein CASKLTRALHSTGELFF.

This chain connects TRBV4-3 to TRBJ2-7; D is unresolved. Looked up from germline, CDR1 is LGHNA and CDR2 is YSLEER. The CDR3 length is 13 residues. V dropped 1 base and J dropped 1 base, with 5 bases sitting between them. Written as DNA, the CDR3 is TGCGCCAGCAGCCAAGTTGGTTCCTACGAGCAGTACTTC. Its protein product is CASSQVGSYEQYF.

The chain combines TRBV27 with TRBJ1-1, with unresolved D. Trimming removed 2 bases at V and 3 bases at J, with 10 bases between. Per the germline V gene, CDR1 is MNHEY and CDR2 is SMNVEV (reference sequence). The CDR3 is 14 amino acids. The CDR3 DNA follows: TGTGCCAGCAGTTTAGAAGGAGGGCACACTGAAGCTTTCTTT. Its translation: CASSLEGGHTEAFF.

The J gene is TRBJ2-7, the V gene TRBV7-9; perhaps TRBD2 as D (5 bases). CDR3 length: 17 amino acids. Germline CDR1 and CDR2: SEHNR and FQNEAQ (reference sequence). V was trimmed by 0 bases and J by 0 bases, leaving 15 bases between them. The CDR3 coding sequence is TGTGCCAGCAGCTTAGCGCGGTTGGACTGGTTCTCCTACGAGCAGTACTTC. It codes for CASSLARLDWFSYEQYF.